This is a list of T cell receptor beta chains from one sample in a study of early T cells in non-severe SARS-CoV-2 infection. MiXCR, run by TCRdb on the 5' RACE reads, gives a single entry per CDR3 protein. The table includes 29,000 or so distinct CDR3 sequences, around 5.1% detected once. Sequenced sample: whole blood. These TCRs come from an adult who was a healthcare worker with PCR-confirmed SARS-CoV-2 infection or an uninfected control (not recorded which). CDR3s include the opening cysteine and the closing phenylalanine or tryptophan.

cdr3_aa j_call v_call
CASSRTSGNTGELFF TRBJ2-2 TRBV6-4
CASSLADRRHQPQHF TRBJ1-5 TRBV12-3/TRBV12-4
CASSRQAGGSPLHF TRBJ1-6 TRBV6-2/TRBV6-3
CAWSYGQGYGYTF TRBJ1-2 TRBV30
CASSLISAGVTGQLFF TRBJ2-2 TRBV27
CACGGRSHEQYF TRBJ2-7 TRBV7-9
CASSFRQLNYGYTF TRBJ1-2 TRBV11-3
CASTPRPGLAGVRQYF TRBJ2-7 TRBV5-1
CASSLKGHFDTEAFF TRBJ1-1 TRBV11-2
CASSLASGANVLTF TRBJ2-6 TRBV7-8
CASSSGLAGATYEQYF TRBJ2-7 TRBV5-4
CASSFEPRGTDTQYF TRBJ2-3 TRBV7-2
CASSIGLNTDTQYF TRBJ2-3 TRBV5-6
CASSSRTGGFYNEQFF TRBJ2-1 TRBV11-2
CASSSGLNNSPLHF TRBJ1-6 TRBV3-1
CASSWTGGRTEAFF TRBJ1-1 TRBV5-1
CATKGYEQYF TRBJ2-7 TRBV15
CASSQGLAVINEQFF TRBJ2-1 TRBV4-2
CASSDRAGNNEKLFF TRBJ1-4 TRBV18
CASSLSVWTGAHNEQFF TRBJ2-1 TRBV5-8
CASSPDPDRVANQPQHF TRBJ1-5 TRBV12-3/TRBV12-4
CASSITNRSLNTEAFF TRBJ1-1 TRBV19
CASSLIGDTQYF TRBJ2-3 TRBV12-3/TRBV12-4
CASSLGSLGAYEQYF TRBJ2-7 TRBV6-5
CASSPSGASTDTQYF TRBJ2-3 TRBV12-3/TRBV12-4
CSVVPVGDEQFF TRBJ2-1 TRBV29-1
CASSVQLSNQPQHF TRBJ1-5 TRBV2
CASSQTTGGSSYGYTF TRBJ1-2 TRBV5-5
CASRTTSHRPDTQYF TRBJ2-3 TRBV27
CASSLDRNAGGSEQYF TRBJ2-7 TRBV5-6
CAIARGPTYEQYF TRBJ2-7 TRBV27
CSARGREAVEPYEQYF TRBJ2-7 TRBV20-1
CASSLVPAVETQYF TRBJ2-5 TRBV7-9
CASGTSWVYNEQFF TRBJ2-1 TRBV11-2
CSVVDAKNIQYF TRBJ2-4 TRBV29-1